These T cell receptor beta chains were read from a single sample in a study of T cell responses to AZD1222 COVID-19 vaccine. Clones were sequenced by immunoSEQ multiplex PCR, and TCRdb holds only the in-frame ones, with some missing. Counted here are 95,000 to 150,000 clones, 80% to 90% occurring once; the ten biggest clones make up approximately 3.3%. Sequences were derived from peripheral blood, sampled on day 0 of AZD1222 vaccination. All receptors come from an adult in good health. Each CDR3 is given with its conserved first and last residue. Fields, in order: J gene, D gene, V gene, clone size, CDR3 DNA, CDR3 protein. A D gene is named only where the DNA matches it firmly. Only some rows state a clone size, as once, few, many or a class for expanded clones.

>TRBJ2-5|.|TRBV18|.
TGTGCCAGCTCACCCAACCAAGAGACCCAGTACTTC
CASSPNQETQYF
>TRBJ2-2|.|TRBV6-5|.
TGTGCCAGCAGTTACTCAGGACGGGGCACCGGGGAGCTGTTTTTT
CASSYSGRGTGELFF
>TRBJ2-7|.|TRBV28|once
TGTGCCAGCAGAACAGACTGGGAGCGGGCAGACTACGAGCAGTACTTC
CASRTDWERADYEQYF
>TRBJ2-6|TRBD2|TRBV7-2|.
TGTGCCAGCAGACTCGGGGGGGCGTCTGGGGCCAACGTCCTGACTTTC
CASRLGGASGANVLTF
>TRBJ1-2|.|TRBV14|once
TGTGCCAGCAGCCAGGGCAGCGAAGCCTATGGCTACACCTTC
CASSQGSEAYGYTF
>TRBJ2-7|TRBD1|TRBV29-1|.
TGCAGCGTTTGGAAGAGGACAGGGGGAGGCGAGCAGTACTTC
CSVWKRTGGGEQYF
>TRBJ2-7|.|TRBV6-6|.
TGTGCCAGCAGTTGGACAGCGGGGAGCTCCTACGAGCAGTACTTC
CASSWTAGSSYEQYF
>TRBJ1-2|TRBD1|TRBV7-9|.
TGTGCCAGCAGCGGCCGGACAGGGGGAAACTATGGCTACACCTTC
CASSGRTGGNYGYTF
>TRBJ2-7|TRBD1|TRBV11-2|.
TGTGCCAGCAGCAAGAACCTACAGGGGGCCTCCTACGAGCAGTACTTC
CASSKNLQGASYEQYF
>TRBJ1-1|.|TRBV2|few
TGTGCCAGCAGGGGGACCGAAGCTTTCTTT
CASRGTEAFF
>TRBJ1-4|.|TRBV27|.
TGTGCCAGCAGTTTCATAAGGGCGGATGAAAAACTGTTTTTT
CASSFIRADEKLFF
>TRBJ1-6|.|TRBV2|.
TGTGCCAGCAGTGTCTCCGGAGGAGATTCACCCCTCCACTTT
CASSVSGGDSPLHF
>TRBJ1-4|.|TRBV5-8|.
TGTGCCAGCAGCTTTGAGCTTAATGAAAAACTGTTTTTT
CASSFELNEKLFF
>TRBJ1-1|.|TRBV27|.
TGTGCCAGCAGGATAGGGGAGAACACTGAAGCTTTCTTT
CASRIGENTEAFF
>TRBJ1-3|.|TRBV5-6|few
TGTGCCAGCAGCTTTCTAGGAGGAAACACCATATATTTT
CASSFLGGNTIYF
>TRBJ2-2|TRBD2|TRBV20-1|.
TGCAGTGCTAGTGCGGGGGCCGGGGAGCTGTTTTTT
CSASAGAGELFF
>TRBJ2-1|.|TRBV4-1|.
TGCGCCAGCAGCCAAGATAAGTTGATAGCGATATTCGGTGAGCAGTTCTTC
CASSQDKLIAIFGEQFF
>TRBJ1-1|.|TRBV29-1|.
TGCAGCGTCTCGACAGGATTGAACACTGAAGCTTTCTTT
CSVSTGLNTEAFF
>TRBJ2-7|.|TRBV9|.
TGTGCCAGCAGCCCCCGACCGACGCCCTCCCCCTACGAGCAGTACTTC
CASSPRPTPSPYEQYF
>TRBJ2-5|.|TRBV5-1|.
TGCGCCAGCAGCTTGGTAGGGGGTCAAGAGACCCAGTACTTC
CASSLVGGQETQYF
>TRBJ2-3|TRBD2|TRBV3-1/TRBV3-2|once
TGTGCCAGCAGCCTCGGGACACTAGCGGGAGGTCCCGGGACAGATACGCAGTATTTT
CASSLGTLAGGPGTDTQYF
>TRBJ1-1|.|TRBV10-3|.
TGTGCCATCAGTGAGGGGACGCACACTGAAGCTTTCTTT
CAISEGTHTEAFF